This entry concerns a single TCR beta chain. This entry belongs to a study of blood T cells in healthy people across ages. Sample donors were healthy Caucasian individuals that came from Russia, aged 6 to 90. Per-sample PBMC isolation yielded at least 6.5 million cells. The total RNA that was extracted per sample amounted to at least 5 micrograms. A J-beta primer mix and a sample-barcoded 5' primer were used in a second PCR of roughly 7 to 12 cycles. Researchers report that a template-switch adaptor with 12 random nucleotides tagged each cDNA molecule. TCRdb re-analysed the 5' RACE reads in MiXCR, keeping a single row per CDR3 protein. This table has 650,000 to 900,000 distinct CDR3 sequences, around two thirds appearing once. This CDR3 is built from 15 residues. Germline V lookup: CDR1 MNHNS, CDR2 SASEGT.

The clonotype was recovered from a man under 40 in good health. The sequenced material came from blood. The J gene is TRBJ2-5, the V gene TRBV6-1; the D gene is possibly TRBD2 (5 bases). TRBJ2-7 explains the end of the DNA better; the J call may be wrong. The CDR3 loop is CASSERRLGSYEQYF. Here the CDR3 DNA reads TGTGCCAGCAGTGAAAGGAGGTTAGGATCCTACGAGCAGTACTTC.